Shown below are 15 T cell receptor beta chains from a single sample sequenced in a study of blood T cell repertoires in COVID-19. Produced via immunoSEQ multiplex PCR; TCRdb's table is partial and in-frame only. This sample has around 61,000 clones, with roughly 81% found just once. The sample taken for sequencing was peripheral blood. These receptors originate from a man aged 80 or over with acute or convalescent COVID-19.

The chain employs TRBV19 and TRBJ1-6; maybe TRBD1 (5 bases). The CDR3 consists of 14 residues. The germline V gene has CDR1 LNHDA and CDR2 SQIVND (reference sequence). Trimming removed 4 bases at V and 8 bases at J, with 12 bases between. This chain's CDR3 is CASSTTGEDSPLHF. CDR3 bases: TGTGCCAGTAGTACGACGGGGGAGGATTCACCCCTCCACTTT.

This clone has only a few counts. V usage is TRBV27 and J usage is TRBJ1-5; 7 bases are a match to TRBD1. CDR3 length equals 13 residues. Germline V gene sequence: CDR1 MNHEY, CDR2 SMNVEV (reference sequence). The J segment lost 12 bases and the V segment lost 5 bases, leaving 10 bases of the junction unmatched. CDR3 residues: CASSGGGRRNQHF. CDR3 nucleotides: TGTGCCAGCAGTGGAGGGGGCAGGAGAAACCAGCATTTT.

This clone was found once. The V call is TRBV2, the J call TRBJ1-1; D gene ambiguous. V lost 1 base to trimming and J lost 1 base, with 4 bases between them. This CDR3 has 13 residues. Germline assignment: CDR1 SNHLY and CDR2 FYNNEI. This CDR3 is CASSEEANTEAFF. The CDR3 DNA is TGTGCCAGCAGTGAAGAAGCGAACACTGAAGCTTTCTTT.

The genes are TRBV7-2 and TRBJ2-7; 8 nucleotides agree with TRBD1. V shed 0 bases, J shed 2 bases, and the junction held 6 bases outside the gene matches. CDR1 and CDR2 from the germline V gene are SGHTA and FQGNSA. The CDR3 has 16 residues. The CDR3 sequence: CASSLASGQATYEQYF. CDR3 in DNA: TGTGCCAGCAGCTTAGCATCGGGACAGGCCACCTACGAGCAGTACTTC.

V usage is TRBV27 and J usage is TRBJ2-7, with 7 bases matching TRBD2. V shed 3 bases, J shed 5 bases, and the junction held 4 bases outside the gene matches. Germline V gene lookup returns CDR1 MNHEY and CDR2 SMNVEV (reference sequence). CDR3 size: 13 residues. Here the CDR3 DNA reads TGTGCCAGCAGTTTGACGGGAGGCAACGAGCAGTACTTC. Protein product: CASSLTGGNEQYF.

This clone was seen only a few times. The chain carries TRBV9 and TRBJ2-7; maybe TRBD1 (6 bases). The V end was cut by 3 bases, the J end by 2 bases, with 9 bases between. The CDR3 has 13 residues. Looked up from germline, CDR1 is SGDLS and CDR2 is YYNGEE. The CDR3 spells CASSAGQTYEQYF. The CDR3 nucleotides read TGTGCCAGCAGCGCCGGACAGACCTACGAGCAGTACTTC. Full variable domain (outside the CDR3, taken from reference TRBV9 and TRBJ2-7): DSGVTQTPKHLITATGQRVTLRCSPRSGDLSVYWYQQSLDQGLQFLIQYYNGEERAKGNILERFSAQQFPDLHSELNLSSLELGDSALYFCASSAGQTYEQYFGPGTRLTVT.

This clone appeared a single time. This chain links TRBV11-2 with TRBJ2-2; 7 bases line up with TRBD1. Germline CDR1 and CDR2: SGHAT and FQNNGV. This CDR3 comprises 18 residues. J was trimmed by 0 bases and V by 1 base; bases with no gene match: 8. The CDR3 is CASSLGLRTGPNTGELFF. In nucleotides, the CDR3 is TGTGCCAGCAGCTTAGGCCTCCGGACAGGCCCGAACACCGGGGAGCTGTTTTTT.

This clone has a handful of counts. The chain couples TRBV4-1 to TRBJ2-3; 7 nucleotides agree with TRBD2. The CDR3 runs 14 residues. Germline V CDR1 and CDR2: MGHRA, YSYEKL. Trimming at V came to 4 bases and at J to 5 bases, leaving 6 bases not matched to a gene. The CDR3, as DNA: TGCGCCAGCAGCCGGAGCGGGAATATAGATACGCAGTATTTT. It translates to CASSRSGNIDTQYF.

This chain connects TRBV13 to TRBJ2-1, with TRBD2 matching over 12 bases. Unmatched junction bases numbered 4, after V lost 9 bases and J lost 4 bases. This CDR3 spans 14 amino acids. From germline, CDR1 is PRHDT and CDR2 FYEKMQ (reference sequence). The CDR3 protein is CASSTSGGYNEQFF. The DNA of the CDR3 is TGTGCCAGTTCCACTAGCGGGGGGTACAATGAGCAGTTCTTC.

This clone was seen once. The rearrangement links TRBV15 to TRBJ2-4, with TRBD1 matching over 9 bases. CDR1 is LNHNV, CDR2 YYDKDF, per germline (reference sequence). The V gene end was trimmed by 3 bases and the J gene end by 4 bases; junction bases not matched to a gene: 1. CDR3 length: 14 amino acids. The DNA of the CDR3 is TGTGCCACCAGCAGGGACAGGGGAAAAAACATTCAGTACTTC. Amino acid sequence: CATSRDRGKNIQYF.

This clone was recorded at least ten times. This chain joins TRBV6-5 and TRBJ1-6; D is unresolved. The CDR3 is 15 amino acids. Looked up from germline, CDR1 is MNHEY and CDR2 is SVGAGI. V lost 6 bases and J 9 bases, leaving 18 bases between the germline ends. This CDR3 is CASSVNGPWSSPLHF. CDR3 DNA sequence: TGTGCCAGCAGCGTTAATGGCCCGTGGAGTTCACCCCTCCACTTT.

The V and J genes are TRBV2 and TRBJ2-3; 11 bases line up with TRBD2. This CDR3 has 15 amino acids. Trimming cost V 4 bases and J 6 bases; bases outside gene matches: 6. Germline CDR1 is SNHLY and CDR2 is FYNNEI. CDR3 sequence (DNA): TGTGCCAGCAGTGCCCTAGCGGGGGGAGGCGATACGCAGTATTTT. Translating gives CASSALAGGGDTQYF.

The chain recombines TRBV11-2 with TRBJ2-7; D is perhaps TRBD1 (5 bases). The germline V and J ends were trimmed by 5 bases and 3 bases, with 8 bases remaining between them. The CDR3 has 12 residues. CDR1 is SGHAT, CDR2 FQNNGV, per germline. CDR3 amino acids: CASSLDIYEQYF. The CDR3 region has the DNA TGTGCCAGCAGCCTGGACATCTACGAGCAGTACTTC.

The chain combines TRBV6-4 with TRBJ2-7, with a tentative D call TRBD2 (5 bases). The germline CDR1 and CDR2 sequences are MRHNA and SNTAGT. This CDR3 has 14 residues. V dropped 6 bases and J dropped 0 bases, with 12 bases sitting between them. The CDR3: CASSPAESSYEQYF. DNA of the CDR3: TGTGCCAGCAGCCCAGCGGAGAGCTCCTACGAGCAGTACTTC.

CDR3 sequence reads: CASRDSGRAPDTQYF. As DNA, the CDR3 is TGTGCCAGCAGGGATAGCGGGAGGGCCCCAGATACGCAGTATTTT. The chain combines TRBV2 with TRBJ2-3; TRBD2 matches 11 bases. This CDR3 region has 15 residues. Germline CDR1 reads SNHLY; CDR2 reads FYNNEI. V shed 6 bases, J shed 4 bases, and the junction held 6 bases outside the gene matches.